This TCR beta chain comes out of a study of cytomegalovirus exposure and HLA in healthy donors. General study results and limits: It was likely that a cluster of highly shared sequence variants was a sequencing artifact.

As for this clone: What it recognizes is unknown.

The CDR3 contains 15 residues. Germline V gene lookup returns CDR1 SGHDN and CDR2 FVKESK. The trim removed 5 bases at V and 8 bases at J, leaving 11 bases unmatched. In the PCR, 60 Vbeta and 13 Jbeta primers were used. Profiled with immunoSEQ multiplex PCR; TCRdb holds only in-frame clones, not every one. The sample holds roughly 200,000 clones, about 80% seen once. Input material: PBMCs. This sequence originates from a woman in her thirties or forties in good health and CMV-seronegative. The V and J genes are TRBV14 and TRBJ2-1, with 8 bases matching TRBD1. Here the CDR3 reads CASSYDRGVLDEQFF. The CDR3 DNA reads TGTGCCAGCAGCTACGACAGGGGAGTTTTGGATGAGCAGTTCTTC.